The T cell receptor beta chain under discussion was sequenced for a study of CD8 T cells in Susac syndrome. On the study more broadly: Susac syndrome patients were untreated, on corticosteroids with some adding intravenous immunoglobulin, or on intravenous immunoglobulin only.

The CDR3 has 13 residues. The germline V and J ends were trimmed by 6 bases and 2 bases, with 5 bases remaining between them. Germline loops: CDR1 MNHEY, CDR2 SVGAGI. An amount of RNA that ranged from roughly 0.5 to 1 ug was reverse transcribed with random hexamers. TCRdb processed the immunoSEQ multiplex PCR reads anew with MiXCR; each CDR3 protein has one entry. The sample comprises roughly 150,000 distinct CDR3 sequences, 90% to 96% of which are singletons, and less than 0.085% rests with the top ten. The source material was CD4+ T cells from PBMCs. This sequence originates from a human donor with Susac syndrome. The rearrangement uses TRBV6-5 and TRBJ2-6; no clear D. As DNA, the CDR3 is TGTGCCAGCAGGGTTGCTGGGGCCAACGTCCTGACTTTC. As protein: CASRVAGANVLTF.